This T cell receptor beta chain was sequenced in a study of neoadjuvant anti-PD-1 for oral cavity cancer. The germline gives CDR1 SGHAT, CDR2 FQNNGV. This CDR3 contains 16 residues. V shed 4 bases and J 4 bases; nucleotides not matched to a gene: 9. The repertoire was sequenced with immunoSEQ multiplex PCR; TCRdb's copy has only in-frame clones and lacks some. This table has some 33,000 clones, just under 90% appearing once. The TCR originated in a person between 40 and 80 years old with oral cavity squamous cell carcinoma. The gene calls are TRBV11-2 and TRBJ2-1; TRBD2 agrees at 8 bases. The sequenced sample was PBMCs, obtained before nivolumab (anti-PD-1) treatment. CDR3 amino acids: CASSSLRGALYNEQFF. DNA of the CDR3: TGTGCCAGCAGCTCTCTGCGGGGGGCACTATACAATGAGCAGTTCTTC.